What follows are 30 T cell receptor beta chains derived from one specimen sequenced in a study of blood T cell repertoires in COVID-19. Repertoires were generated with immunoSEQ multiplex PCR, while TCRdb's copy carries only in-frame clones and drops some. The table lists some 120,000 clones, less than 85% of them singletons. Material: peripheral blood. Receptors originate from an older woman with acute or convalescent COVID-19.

For the CDR3, the DNA is TGTGCCAGCAGCCGCCTTACAGGGGTCACTGAAGCTTTCTTT. It codes for CASSRLTGVTEAFF. The chain combines TRBV4-2 with TRBJ1-1; TRBD1 matches 7 bases. V was clipped by 4 bases and J by 4 bases; unmatched bases: 6. CDR1 is LGHNA and CDR2 is YNFKEQ in the germline V gene. This CDR3 has 14 amino acids.

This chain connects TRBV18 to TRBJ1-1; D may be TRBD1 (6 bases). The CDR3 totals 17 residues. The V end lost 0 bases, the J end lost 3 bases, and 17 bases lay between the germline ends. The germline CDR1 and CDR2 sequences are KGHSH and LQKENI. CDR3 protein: CASSPPINGGSDTEAFF. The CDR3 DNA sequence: TGTGCCAGCTCACCACCTATAAATGGGGGCTCGGACACTGAAGCTTTCTTT.

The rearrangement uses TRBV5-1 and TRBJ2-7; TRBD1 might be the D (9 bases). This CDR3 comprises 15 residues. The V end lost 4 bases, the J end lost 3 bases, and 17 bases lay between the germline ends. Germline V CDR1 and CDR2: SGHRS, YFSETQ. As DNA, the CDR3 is TGCGCCAGCAGCCCGGGGGGGACAGGGAACTACGAGCAGTACTTC. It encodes CASSPGGTGNYEQYF.

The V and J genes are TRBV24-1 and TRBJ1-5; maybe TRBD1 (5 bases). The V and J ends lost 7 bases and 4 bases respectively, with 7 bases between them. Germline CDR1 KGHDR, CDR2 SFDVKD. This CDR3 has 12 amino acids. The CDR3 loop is CATSQGNQPQHF. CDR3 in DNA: TGTGCCACCAGCCAGGGAAATCAGCCCCAGCATTTT.

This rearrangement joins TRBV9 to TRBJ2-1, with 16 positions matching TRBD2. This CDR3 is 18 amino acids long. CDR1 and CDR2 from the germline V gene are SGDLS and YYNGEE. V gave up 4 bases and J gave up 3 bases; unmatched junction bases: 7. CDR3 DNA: TGTGCCAGCAGCACCGGGACTAGCGGGGGGGCGGGCTACAATGAGCAGTTCTTC. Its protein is CASSTGTSGGAGYNEQFF.

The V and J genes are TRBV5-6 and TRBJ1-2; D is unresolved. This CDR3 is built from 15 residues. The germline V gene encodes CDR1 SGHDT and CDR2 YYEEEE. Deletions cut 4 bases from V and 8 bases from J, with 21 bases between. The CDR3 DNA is TGTGCCAGCAGCCCACGGGAGGCCCCCCTCGGGGGCTACACCTTC. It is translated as CASSPREAPLGGYTF.

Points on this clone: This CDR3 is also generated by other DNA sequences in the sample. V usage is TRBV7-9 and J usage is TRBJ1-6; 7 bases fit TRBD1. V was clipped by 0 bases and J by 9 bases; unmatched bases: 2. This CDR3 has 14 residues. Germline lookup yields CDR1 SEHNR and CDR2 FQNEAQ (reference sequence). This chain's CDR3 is CASSLAGGGSPLHF. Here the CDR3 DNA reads TGTGCCAGCAGCTTAGCAGGGGGCGGTTCACCCCTCCACTTT.

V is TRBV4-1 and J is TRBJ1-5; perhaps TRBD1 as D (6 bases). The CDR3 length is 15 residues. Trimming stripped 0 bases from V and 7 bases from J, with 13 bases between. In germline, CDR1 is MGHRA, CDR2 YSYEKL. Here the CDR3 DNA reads TGCGCCAGCAGCCAAGATCGGGGGGCTGGACAGCCCCAGCATTTT. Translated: CASSQDRGAGQPQHF.

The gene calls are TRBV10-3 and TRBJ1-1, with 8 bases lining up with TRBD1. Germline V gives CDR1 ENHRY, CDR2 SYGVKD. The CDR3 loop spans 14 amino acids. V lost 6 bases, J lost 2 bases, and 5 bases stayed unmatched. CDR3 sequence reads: CAIRRQGTNTEAFF. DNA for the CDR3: TGTGCCATCAGACGACAGGGGACAAACACTGAAGCTTTCTTT.

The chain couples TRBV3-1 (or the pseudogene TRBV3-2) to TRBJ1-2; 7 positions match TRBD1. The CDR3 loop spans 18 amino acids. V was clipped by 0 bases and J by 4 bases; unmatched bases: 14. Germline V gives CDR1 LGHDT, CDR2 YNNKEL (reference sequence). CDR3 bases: TGTGCCAGCAGCCAAGATCGAAATTACTTGGGACAGATCTATGGCTACACCTTC. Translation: CASSQDRNYLGQIYGYTF.

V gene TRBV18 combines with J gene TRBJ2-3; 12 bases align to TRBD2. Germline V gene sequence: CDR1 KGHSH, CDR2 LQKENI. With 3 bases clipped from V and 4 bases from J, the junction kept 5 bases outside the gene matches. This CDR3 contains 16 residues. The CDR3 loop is CASSPRLAGESDTQYF. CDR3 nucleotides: TGTGCCAGCTCACCCCGACTAGCGGGGGAATCAGATACGCAGTATTTT.

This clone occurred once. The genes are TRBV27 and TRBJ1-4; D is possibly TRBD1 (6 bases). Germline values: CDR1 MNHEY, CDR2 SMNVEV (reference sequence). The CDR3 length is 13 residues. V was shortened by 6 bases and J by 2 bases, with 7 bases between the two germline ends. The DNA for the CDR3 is TGTGCCAGCAGAAGGGGGACTAATGAAAAACTGTTTTTT. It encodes CASRRGTNEKLFF.

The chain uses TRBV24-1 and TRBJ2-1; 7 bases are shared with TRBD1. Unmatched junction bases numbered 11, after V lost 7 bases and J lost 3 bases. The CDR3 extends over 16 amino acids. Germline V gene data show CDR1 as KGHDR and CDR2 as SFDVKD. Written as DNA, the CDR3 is TGTGCCACCAGCTCAGTTGGACAGGATTTCTACAATGAGCAGTTCTTC. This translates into CATSSVGQDFYNEQFF.

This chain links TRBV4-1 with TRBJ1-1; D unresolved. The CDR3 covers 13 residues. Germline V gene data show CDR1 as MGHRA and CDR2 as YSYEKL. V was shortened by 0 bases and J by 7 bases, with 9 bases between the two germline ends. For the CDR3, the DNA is TGCGCCAGCAGCCAAGAAGCCAAAGTTGAAGCTTTCTTT. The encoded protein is CASSQEAKVEAFF.

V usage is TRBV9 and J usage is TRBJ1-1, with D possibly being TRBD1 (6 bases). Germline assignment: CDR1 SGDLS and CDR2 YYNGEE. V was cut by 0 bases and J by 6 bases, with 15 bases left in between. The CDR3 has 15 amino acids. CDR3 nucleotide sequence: TGTGCCAGCAGCGTAGGGGGGCGCAGGTCCGCTGAAGCTTTCTTT. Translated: CASSVGGRRSAEAFF.

The CDR3 spells CASSPAAGVITGELFF. The CDR3 nucleotides read TGTGCCAGCTCACCAGCGGCAGGGGTGATCACCGGGGAGCTGTTTTTT. V is TRBV18 and J is TRBJ2-2; a possible D gene is TRBD1 (6 bases). There are 16 residues in the CDR3. The ends were cut back, 2 bases at V and 4 bases at J, with 14 bases in the middle. Germline CDR1 is KGHSH and CDR2 is LQKENI.

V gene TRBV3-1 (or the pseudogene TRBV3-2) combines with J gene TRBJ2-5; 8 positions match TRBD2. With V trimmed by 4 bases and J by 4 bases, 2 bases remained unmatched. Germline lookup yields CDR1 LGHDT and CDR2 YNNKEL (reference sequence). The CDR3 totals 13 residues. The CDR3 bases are TGTGCCAGCAGCCCGGGGGGGAGAGAGACCCAGTACTTC. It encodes CASSPGGRETQYF.

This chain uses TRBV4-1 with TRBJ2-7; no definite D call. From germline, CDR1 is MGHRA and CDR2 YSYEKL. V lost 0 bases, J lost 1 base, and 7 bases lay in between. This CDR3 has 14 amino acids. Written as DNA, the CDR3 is TGCGCCAGCAGCCAAGATAGAGGTTCCTACGAGCAGTACTTC. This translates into CASSQDRGSYEQYF.

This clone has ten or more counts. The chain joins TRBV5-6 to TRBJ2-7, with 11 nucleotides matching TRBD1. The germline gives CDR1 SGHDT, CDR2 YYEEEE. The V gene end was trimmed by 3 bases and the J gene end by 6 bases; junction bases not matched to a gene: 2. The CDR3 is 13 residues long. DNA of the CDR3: TGTGCCAGCAGCTGGGACAGGGGGACCGAGCAGTACTTC. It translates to CASSWDRGTEQYF.

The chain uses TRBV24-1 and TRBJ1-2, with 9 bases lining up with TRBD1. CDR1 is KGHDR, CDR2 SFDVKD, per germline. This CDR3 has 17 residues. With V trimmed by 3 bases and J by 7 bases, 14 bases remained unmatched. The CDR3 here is CATSDRRGDREVAGYTF. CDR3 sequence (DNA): TGTGCCACCAGTGATCGCCGGGGGGACAGGGAGGTGGCTGGCTACACCTTC.

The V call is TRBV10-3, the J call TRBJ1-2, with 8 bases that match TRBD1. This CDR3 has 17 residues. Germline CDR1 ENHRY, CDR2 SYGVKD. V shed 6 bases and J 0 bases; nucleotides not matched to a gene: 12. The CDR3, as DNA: TGTGCCATCAGGCCCGCCTCGGGACAGGCGCCTAACTATGGCTACACCTTC. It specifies CAIRPASGQAPNYGYTF.

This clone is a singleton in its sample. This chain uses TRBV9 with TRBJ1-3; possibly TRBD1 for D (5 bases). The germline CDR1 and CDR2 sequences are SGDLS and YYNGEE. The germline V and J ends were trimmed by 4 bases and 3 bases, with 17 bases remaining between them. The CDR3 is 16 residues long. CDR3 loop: CASSPRQRILGNTIYF. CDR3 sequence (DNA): TGTGCCAGCAGCCCTAGACAGAGAATACTTGGAAACACCATATATTTT. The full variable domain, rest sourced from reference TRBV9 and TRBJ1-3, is DSGVTQTPKHLITATGQRVTLRCSPRSGDLSVYWYQQSLDQGLQFLIQYYNGEERAKGNILERFSAQQFPDLHSELNLSSLELGDSALYFCASSPRQRILGNTIYFGEGSWLTVV.

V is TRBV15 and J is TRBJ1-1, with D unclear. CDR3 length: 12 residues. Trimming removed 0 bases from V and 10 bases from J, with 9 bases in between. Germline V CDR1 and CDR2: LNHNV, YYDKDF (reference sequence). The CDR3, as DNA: TGTGCCACCAGCAGAGATCGAGGTGGAGCTTTCTTT. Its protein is CATSRDRGGAFF.

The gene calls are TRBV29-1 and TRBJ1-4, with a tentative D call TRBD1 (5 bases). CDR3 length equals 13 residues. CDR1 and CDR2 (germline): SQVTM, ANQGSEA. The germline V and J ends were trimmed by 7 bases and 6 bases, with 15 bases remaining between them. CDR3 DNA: TGCAGCGCTTATAGGGGAGGGGATGAAAAACTGTTTTTT. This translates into CSAYRGGDEKLFF. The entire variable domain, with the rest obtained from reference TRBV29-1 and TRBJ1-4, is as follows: SAVISQKPSRDICQRGTSLTIQCQVDSQVTMMFWYRQQPGQSLTLIATANQGSEATYESGFVIDKFPISRPNLTFSTLTVSNMSPEDSSIYLCSAYRGGDEKLFFGSGTQLSVL.

CDR3 amino acids: CASSQWTGNYGYTF. The CDR3 DNA follows: TGTGCCAGCAGCCAATGGACAGGGAACTATGGCTACACCTTC. The V and J genes are TRBV6-5 and TRBJ1-2; 8 nucleotides agree with TRBD1. Germline-derived CDR1 and CDR2 are MNHEY and SVGAGI. The CDR3 consists of 14 residues. J was trimmed by 2 bases and V by 6 bases; bases with no gene match: 5.

The CDR3 spells CSVLRQVNEKLFF. The CDR3 DNA follows: TGCAGCGTCCTTAGACAGGTTAATGAAAAACTGTTTTTT. The chain carries TRBV29-1 and TRBJ1-4; D is possibly TRBD1 (6 bases). In germline, CDR1 is SQVTM, CDR2 ANQGSEA. V dropped 6 bases and J dropped 4 bases, with 12 bases sitting between them. The CDR3 contains 13 residues.

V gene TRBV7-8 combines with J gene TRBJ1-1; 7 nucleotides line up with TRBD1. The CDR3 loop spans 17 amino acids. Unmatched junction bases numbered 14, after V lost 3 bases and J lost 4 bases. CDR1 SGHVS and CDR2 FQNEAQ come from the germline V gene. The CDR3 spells CASSLFRQGPAGTEAFF. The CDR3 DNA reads TGTGCCAGCAGCTTGTTTAGACAGGGACCTGCTGGCACTGAAGCTTTCTTT.

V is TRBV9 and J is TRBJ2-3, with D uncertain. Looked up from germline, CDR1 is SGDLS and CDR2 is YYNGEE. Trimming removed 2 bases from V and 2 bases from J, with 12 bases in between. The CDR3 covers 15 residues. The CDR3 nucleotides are TGTGCCAGCAGCGTTAATGGGCAGCCCACAGATACGCAGTATTTT. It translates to CASSVNGQPTDTQYF.

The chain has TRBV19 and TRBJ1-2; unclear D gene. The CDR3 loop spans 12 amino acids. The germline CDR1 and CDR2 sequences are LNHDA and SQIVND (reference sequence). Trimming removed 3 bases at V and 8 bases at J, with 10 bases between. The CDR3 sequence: CASSILETGYTF. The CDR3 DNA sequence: TGTGCCAGTAGTATTTTAGAAACCGGCTACACCTTC.

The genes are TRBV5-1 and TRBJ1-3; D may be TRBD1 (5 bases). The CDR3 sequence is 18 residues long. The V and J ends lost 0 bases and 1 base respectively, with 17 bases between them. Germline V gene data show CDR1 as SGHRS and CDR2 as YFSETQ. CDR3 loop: CASSLGVADNPSGNTIYF. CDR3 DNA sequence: TGCGCCAGCAGCTTGGGGGTCGCGGACAACCCGTCTGGAAACACCATATATTTT.